The 23 T cell receptor beta chains reported below all come from one sample, sequenced in a study of control samples from healthy donors and cancer patients (dated by TCRdb to about 2020). To prepare the library, the immunoSEQ multiplex PCR assay was applied. Here the immuneACCESS table is served through TCRdb, limited to in-frame sequences with V and J called. Missing clones are a known gap in these copies; in checked studies unresolved V genes cover under half, and the rest lacks a known reason. The record for this sample contains 150,000 to 200,000 clones. The ten largest clones add up to around 2% of the sample. Sequencing was performed on blood. These receptors were obtained from a woman aged 25 to 39 in good health.

The chain couples TRBV30 to TRBJ1-1; D call uncertain. This CDR3 is built from 10 residues. V was pared by 4 bases and J by 5 bases, with 5 bases between. Germline V CDR1 and CDR2: GTSNPN, SVGIG (reference sequence). CDR3 loop: CAWKGTEAFF. The DNA for the CDR3 is TGTGCCTGGAAGGGTACTGAAGCTTTCTTT.

The rearrangement links TRBV6-6 to TRBJ2-5; 12 nucleotides agree with TRBD1. This CDR3 has 15 amino acids. Looked up from germline, CDR1 is MNHNY and CDR2 is SVGAGI (reference sequence). Losses at the gene ends were 7 bases for V and 7 bases for J; bases not matched to a gene: 10. For the CDR3, the DNA is TGTGCCAGCACCTTACCGGGACAGGGGGCCGGGACCCAGTACTTC. It codes for CASTLPGQGAGTQYF.

The chain uses TRBV6-5 and TRBJ1-1; D might be TRBD1 (6 bases). The CDR3 consists of 13 residues. V was pared by 7 bases and J by 4 bases, with 13 bases between. Germline lookup yields CDR1 MNHEY and CDR2 SVGAGI. The CDR3, as DNA: TGTGCCAGCAAAAAAGAAGGGGGCACTGAAGCTTTCTTT. Encoded protein: CASKKEGGTEAFF.

CDR3 region: CASSKGTGGIRYGYTF. CDR3 bases: TGTGCCAGCAGTAAAGGGACAGGGGGTATACGATATGGCTACACCTTC. This sequence joins TRBV7-9 and TRBJ1-2; 11 nucleotides line up with TRBD1. V lost 6 bases to trimming and J lost 5 bases; unmatched junction nucleotides: 11. CDR1 is SEHNR and CDR2 is FQNEAQ in the germline V gene (reference sequence). The CDR3 loop spans 16 amino acids.

V is TRBV27 and J is TRBJ1-5; D is possibly TRBD1 (5 bases). Per germline, CDR1 MNHEY and CDR2 SMNVEV (reference sequence). Trimming left V 6 bases short and J 1 base short, with 13 bases between. The CDR3 contains 15 residues. Here the CDR3 reads CASSLGVLSNQPQHF. The CDR3 bases are TGTGCCAGCAGCCTAGGGGTTCTGAGCAATCAGCCCCAGCATTTT.

V gene TRBV28 combines with J gene TRBJ1-5; 8 bases are a match to TRBD1. With 3 bases clipped from V and 6 bases from J, the junction kept 10 bases outside the gene matches. This CDR3 is built from 16 residues. Germline V gene data show CDR1 as MDHEN and CDR2 as SYDVKM. CDR3 residues: CASSFPDRAGVQPQHF. As DNA, the CDR3 is TGTGCCAGCAGTTTTCCGGACAGGGCCGGGGTTCAGCCCCAGCATTTT.

V and J are TRBV28 and TRBJ1-4; 8 positions agree with TRBD1. The CDR3 is 14 residues long. Germline V gives CDR1 MDHEN, CDR2 SYDVKM. Trimming removed 7 bases from V and 4 bases from J; junction bases left unmatched: 5. In nucleotides, the CDR3 is TGTGCCAGCACCAACGGACAGGGTAATGAAAAACTGTTTTTT. As protein: CASTNGQGNEKLFF.

The chain employs TRBV7-9 and TRBJ2-7, with TRBD1 identical over 9 bases. Germline V gives CDR1 SEHNR, CDR2 FQNEAQ (reference sequence). This CDR3 region has 17 residues. V shed 6 bases and J 5 bases; nucleotides not matched to a gene: 17. CDR3 sequence: CASRPITGGRGSDEQYF. For the CDR3, the DNA is TGTGCCAGCAGGCCGATCACAGGGGGCAGGGGGTCGGACGAGCAGTACTTC.

The V gene is TRBV11-2, the J gene TRBJ1-1, with 8 bases matching TRBD1. CDR3 length equals 15 residues. The V gene end was trimmed by 5 bases and the J gene end by 3 bases; junction bases not matched to a gene: 8. Germline V lookup: CDR1 SGHAT, CDR2 FQNNGV. The CDR3 loop reads CASSPGGHRHTEAFF. The CDR3 DNA reads TGTGCCAGCAGCCCAGGGGGCCACAGGCACACTGAAGCTTTCTTT.

The rearrangement joins TRBV6-6 to TRBJ1-1; D might be TRBD1 (5 bases). V was trimmed by 7 bases and J by 0 bases, leaving 18 bases between them. CDR3 length: 16 residues. From germline, CDR1 is MNHNY and CDR2 SVGAGI (reference sequence). The CDR3 loop is CASKEGKGAMNTEAFF. Written as DNA, the CDR3 is TGTGCCAGCAAAGAGGGGAAGGGAGCTATGAACACTGAAGCTTTCTTT.

The chain uses TRBV11-1 and TRBJ2-5, with 11 nucleotides matching TRBD1. The CDR3 consists of 16 residues. In germline, CDR1 is SGHAT, CDR2 FQDESV (reference sequence). Trimming cost V 1 base and J 4 bases; bases outside gene matches: 5. The CDR3 nucleotides are TGTGCCAGCAGCTTAGGAAGGACAGGGGGCGGAGAGACCCAGTACTTC. Its protein is CASSLGRTGGGETQYF.

The rearrangement links TRBV28 to TRBJ2-2; maybe TRBD1 (6 bases). V was pared by 6 bases and J by 3 bases, with 8 bases between. This CDR3 region has 13 residues. Looked up from germline, CDR1 is MDHEN and CDR2 is SYDVKM. DNA of the CDR3: TGTGCCAGCAGCTACAGGGACACCGGGGAGCTGTTTTTT. Translation gives CASSYRDTGELFF.

The V gene is TRBV28, the J gene TRBJ1-2; D is unresolved. This CDR3 comprises 12 residues. Germline CDR1 and CDR2: MDHEN and SYDVKM. V shed 8 bases and J shed 5 bases, with 12 bases lying between them. The CDR3 coding sequence is TGTGCCAGCGGTCAGGACCTTTATGGCTACACCTTC. It encodes CASGQDLYGYTF.

The chain joins TRBV4-1 to TRBJ2-3; no firm D call. The germline gives CDR1 MGHRA, CDR2 YSYEKL. V was clipped by 1 base and J by 5 bases, with 13 bases between them. The CDR3 runs 15 residues. CDR3 coding DNA: TGCGCCAGCAGCCAAGCAAGGGATTCGGAAGATACGCAGTATTTT. Amino acid sequence: CASSQARDSEDTQYF.

Here the CDR3 DNA reads TGTGCCAGCCGGGACGTAGTCGGGGACCAGTACTTC. Encoded protein: CASRDVVGDQYF. The gene calls are TRBV6-5 and TRBJ2-5; D is possibly TRBD1 or TRBD2 (5 bases each). The CDR3 runs to 12 residues. The V end was cut by 8 bases, the J end by 10 bases, with 17 bases between. The germline V gene encodes CDR1 MNHEY and CDR2 SVGAGI.

The chain couples TRBV15 to TRBJ1-1, with D uncertain. The CDR3 totals 16 residues. Germline-derived CDR1 and CDR2 are LNHNV and YYDKDF (reference sequence). Between the trimmed V and J ends, which lost 8 bases and 0 bases, there was a span of 19 bases. The CDR3 sequence: CATFRLGSYMNTEAFF. The CDR3 DNA is TGTGCCACCTTCCGGCTGGGTTCTTACATGAACACTGAAGCTTTCTTT. Looking up the rest from reference TRBV15 and TRBJ1-1 gives the full variable domain: DAMVIQNPRYQVTQFGKPVTLSCSQTLNHNVMYWYQQKSSQAPKLLFHYYDKDFNNEADTPDNFQSRRPNTSFCFLDIRSPGLGDTAMYLCATFRLGSYMNTEAFFGQGTRLTVV.

This chain connects TRBV6-5 to TRBJ2-1, with D unresolved. V was clipped by 4 bases and J by 2 bases, with 15 bases between them. The CDR3 consists of 16 residues. Germline V gene data show CDR1 as MNHEY and CDR2 as SVGAGI. This chain's CDR3 is CASSFRRAATYNEQFF. CDR3 sequence (DNA): TGTGCCAGCAGTTTCCGTAGGGCGGCCACCTACAATGAGCAGTTCTTC.

This chain joins TRBV6-2 or TRBV6-3 and TRBJ1-3; perhaps TRBD1 as D (5 bases). CDR1 MNHEY and CDR2 SVGEGT come from the germline V gene. The CDR3 loop spans 14 amino acids. V lost 5 bases, J lost 0 bases, and 8 bases lay in between. The CDR3 coding sequence is TGTGCCAGCAGTGATGACAGCTCTGGAAACACCATATATTTT. This sequence encodes CASSDDSSGNTIYF.

The V and J genes are TRBV7-2 and TRBJ2-7; D is possibly TRBD1 (6 bases). Germline V gene lookup returns CDR1 SGHTA and CDR2 FQGNSA. Trimming took off 3 bases at V and 4 bases at J, with 10 bases between the two ends. The CDR3 is 13 residues long. CDR3 nucleotide sequence: TGTGCCAGCAGCTTGGGGGACATATACGAGCAGTACTTC. This encodes CASSLGDIYEQYF.

The V gene is TRBV30, the J gene TRBJ1-3, with 7 bases matching TRBD1. This CDR3 has 14 amino acids. The J segment lost 4 bases and the V segment lost 3 bases, leaving 6 bases of the junction unmatched. CDR1 is GTSNPN, CDR2 SVGIG, per germline (reference sequence). The CDR3 nucleotides read TGTGCCTGGAGAACACCGGACAGGGGAAACACCATATATTTT. Residues: CAWRTPDRGNTIYF.

The chain recombines TRBV18 with TRBJ1-2; D is unresolved. The V gene lost 3 bases and the J gene lost 3 bases, with 8 bases spanning the gap. The CDR3 runs to 13 residues. CDR1 is KGHSH, CDR2 LQKENI, per germline. As DNA, the CDR3 is TGTGCCAGCTCACCGGACGAGTACTATGGCTACACCTTC. Residues: CASSPDEYYGYTF.

V and J are TRBV6-5 and TRBJ1-4, with D unresolved. This CDR3 has 14 amino acids. V shed 8 bases and J shed 0 bases, with 10 bases lying between them. From germline, CDR1 is MNHEY and CDR2 SVGAGI. CDR3 region: CASGSGATNEKLFF. The CDR3 nucleotides are TGTGCCAGCGGTTCGGGAGCAACTAATGAAAAACTGTTTTTT.

The chain recombines TRBV5-1 with TRBJ2-3; D unresolved. Trimming pared 4 bases from V and 0 bases from J, leaving 3 bases between. The V gene's germline CDR1 is SGHRS and CDR2 YFSETQ. CDR3 length: 12 residues. The CDR3 bases are TGCGCCAGCAGCCTAAGCACAGATACGCAGTATTTT. It yields the protein CASSLSTDTQYF.